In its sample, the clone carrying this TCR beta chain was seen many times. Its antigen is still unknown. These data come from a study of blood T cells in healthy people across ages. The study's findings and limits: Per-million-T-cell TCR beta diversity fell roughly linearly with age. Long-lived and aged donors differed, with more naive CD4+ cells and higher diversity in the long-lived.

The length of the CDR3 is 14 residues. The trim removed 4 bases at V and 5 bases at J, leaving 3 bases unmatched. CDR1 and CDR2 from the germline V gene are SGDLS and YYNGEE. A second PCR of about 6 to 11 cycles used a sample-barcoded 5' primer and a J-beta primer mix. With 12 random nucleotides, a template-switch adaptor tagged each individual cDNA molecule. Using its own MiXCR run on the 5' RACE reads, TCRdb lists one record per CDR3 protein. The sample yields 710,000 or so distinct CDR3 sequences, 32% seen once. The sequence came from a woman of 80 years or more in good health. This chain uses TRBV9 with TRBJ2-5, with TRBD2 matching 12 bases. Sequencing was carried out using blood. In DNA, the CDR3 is TGTGCCAGCAGCCCGACTAGCGGGGGTGAGACCCAGTACTTC. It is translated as CASSPTSGGETQYF. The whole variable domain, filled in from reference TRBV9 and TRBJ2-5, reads DSGVTQTPKHLITATGQRVTLRCSPRSGDLSVYWYQQSLDQGLQFLIQYYNGEERAKGNILERFSAQQFPDLHSELNLSSLELGDSALYFCASSPTSGGETQYFGPGTRLLVL.